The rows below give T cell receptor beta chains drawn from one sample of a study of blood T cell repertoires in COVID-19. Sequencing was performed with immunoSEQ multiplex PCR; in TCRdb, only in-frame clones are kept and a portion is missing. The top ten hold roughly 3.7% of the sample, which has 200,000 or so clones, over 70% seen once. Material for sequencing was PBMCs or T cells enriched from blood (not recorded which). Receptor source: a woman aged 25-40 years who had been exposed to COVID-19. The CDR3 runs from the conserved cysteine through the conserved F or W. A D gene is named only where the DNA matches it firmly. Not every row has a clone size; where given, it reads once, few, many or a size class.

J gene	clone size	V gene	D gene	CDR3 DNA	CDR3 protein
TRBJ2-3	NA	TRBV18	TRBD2	TGTGCCAGCTCACTACCGGGACTACGCCAAATGGATACGCAGTATTTT	CASSLPGLRQMDTQYF
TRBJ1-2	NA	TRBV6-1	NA	TGTGCCAGCAGTGAATTTGAGGCGGGACCTCTCTATGGCTACACCTTC	CASSEFEAGPLYGYTF
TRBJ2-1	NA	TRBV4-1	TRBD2	TGCGCCAGCAGCCCCCGGCGGGGGGCCGAGCTTTTAGCGGGGGACAATGAGCAGTTCTTC	CASSPRRGAELLAGDNEQFF
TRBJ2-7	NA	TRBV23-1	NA	TGCGCCAGCAGTCCTTTCTCCTACGAGCAGTACTTC	CASSPFSYEQYF
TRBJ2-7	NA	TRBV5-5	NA	TGTGCCAGCAGCTTGGAAGACATTTCCTACGAGCAGTACTTC	CASSLEDISYEQYF
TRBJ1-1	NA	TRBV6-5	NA	TGTGCCAGCAGTTACTCCCAGGTCCTGAACACTGAAGCTTTCTTT	CASSYSQVLNTEAFF
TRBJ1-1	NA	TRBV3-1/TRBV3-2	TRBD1	TGTGCCAGCAGCCCCCGGGGGGGACAGGGGAGAACTGAAGCTTTCTTT	CASSPRGGQGRTEAFF
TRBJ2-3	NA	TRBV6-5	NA	TGTGCCAGCAGTTCCTTGCGTTCGAGAGATACGCAGTATTTT	CASSSLRSRDTQYF
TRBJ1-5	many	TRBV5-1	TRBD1	TGCGCCAGCAGCGGTGGACAGGGGTGGCATTTT	CASSGGQGWHF
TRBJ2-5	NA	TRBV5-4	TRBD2	TGTGCCAGCAGCTCACCGACTAGCGGGATTACAGAGACCCAGTACTTC	CASSSPTSGITETQYF
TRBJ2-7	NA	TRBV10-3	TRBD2	TGTGCCCACGCTTGGGAGACGGGAGGCGAGCAGTACTTC	CAHAWETGGEQYF
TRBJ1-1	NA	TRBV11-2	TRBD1	TGTGCCAGCAGCCCAAGACAGGGGTGGATGAACACTGAAGCTTTCTTT	CASSPRQGWMNTEAFF
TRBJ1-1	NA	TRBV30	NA	TGTGCCTGGAGTGAGGTGACTAACACTGAAGCTTTCTTT	CAWSEVTNTEAFF
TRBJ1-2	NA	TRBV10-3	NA	TGTGCCATCAGCCCGACTGGGAGGGATGGCTACACCTTC	CAISPTGRDGYTF
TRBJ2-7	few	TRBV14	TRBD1	TGTGCCAGCAGCCATCAGGGGGTTCGGGCCTACGAGCAGTACTTC	CASSHQGVRAYEQYF
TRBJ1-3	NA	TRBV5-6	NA	TGTGCCGCTTCGGACAGACCCTCTGGAAACACCATATATTTT	CAASDRPSGNTIYF
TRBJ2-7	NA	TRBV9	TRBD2	TGTGCCAGCAGCACCGGGACTAGCGGGACCTACGAGCAGTACTTC	CASSTGTSGTYEQYF
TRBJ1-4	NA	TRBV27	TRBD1	TGTGCCAGCAGTCGGACAGGGGGGGTTGAAAAACTGTTTTTT	CASSRTGGVEKLFF
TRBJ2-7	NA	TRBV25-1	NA	TGTGCCAGCAGTGAATCGACAGGCTACGAGCAGTACTTC	CASSESTGYEQYF
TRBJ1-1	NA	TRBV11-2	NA	TGTGCCAGCAGCTTAATCTGGAACACTGAAGCTTTCTTT	CASSLIWNTEAFF